This TCR beta chain was obtained from a study of blood T cell repertoires in COVID-19. Study-wide background: Some COVID-19 samples were acute and others convalescent; all came from the United States, Italy and Spain. The cDNA or gDNA used as material had been derived from T cells, B-cell-depleted T cells, or PBMCs.

Original data processing: Using reference gene primer amplification, nucleated cell counts were estimated. Method: immunoSEQ multiplex PCR; TCRdb's copy keeps in-frame clones and lacks some. That table gives V, J and clone size, and the DNA gave D and trimming. The sample yields around 260,000 clones, roughly 80% seen once. V was cut by 2 bases and J by 7 bases, with 11 bases left in between. This CDR3 spans 13 amino acids. From germline, CDR1 is MGHRA and CDR2 YSYEKL. The gene calls are TRBV4-1 and TRBJ1-2, with a weak D call TRBD1 (5 bases). Material: peripheral blood. The sequence was obtained from a woman between 50 and 59 years old who had recovered from COVID-19. The CDR3, as DNA: TGCGCCAGCAGCCAACAGGGACTAAGTGGCTACACCTTC. It specifies CASSQQGLSGYTF.